These 16 T cell receptor beta chains were all obtained from the same sample, sequenced in a study of CXCR3-negative and CXCR3-positive naive CD8 T cells. cDNA libraries for TRB were generated by 5' RACE incorporating UMI labels. TCRdb reanalyzed the 5' RACE reads, giving one entry per CDR3 protein sequence and no DNA. The listing records more than 45,000 distinct CDR3 sequences. Input material: memory CD8+ T cells from blood. These receptors were collected from a human donor in good health. Some clones in this sample may be carry-over from other donors' samples.

The chain has TRBV10-3 and TRBJ1-1; absent DNA, TCRdb's TRBD1 call cannot be checked. The germline V gene has CDR1 ENHRY and CDR2 SYGVKD. There are 15 residues in the CDR3. This CDR3 is CAISLGTAKNTEAFF.

This chain connects TRBV27 to TRBJ2-7; TCRdb returns TRBD2, unconfirmable since there is no DNA. Germline CDR1 is MNHEY and CDR2 is SMNVEV (reference sequence). The CDR3 covers 15 residues. CDR3: CASSELRTSLYEQYF.

CDR3 sequence reads: CASSLDGILSYEQYF. The J gene is TRBJ2-7, the V gene TRBV7-9; TCRdb indicates TRBD1, and absent DNA this call remains unverified. This CDR3 comprises 15 residues. The germline V gene has CDR1 SEHNR and CDR2 FQNEAQ (reference sequence).

The chain carries TRBV28 and TRBJ2-2; the TCRdb D gene call, TRBD1, has no DNA to confirm it. The CDR3 is made up of 13 amino acids. Germline CDR1 MDHEN, CDR2 SYDVKM. The CDR3 spells CASSLTGAGELFF.

The rearrangement joins TRBV29-1 to TRBJ2-2. Germline V lookup: CDR1 SQVTM, CDR2 ANQGSEA. This CDR3 region has 11 residues. CDR3 amino acids: CSVVFRGELFF.

The chain employs TRBV12-3 or TRBV12-4 and TRBJ2-7. This CDR3 has 12 residues. CDR3 sequence reads: CASTQTPYEQYF.

The rearrangement uses TRBV12-3 or TRBV12-4 and TRBJ1-2. The CDR3 covers 14 residues. This CDR3 reads CASRETESVYGYTF.

V is TRBV28 and J is TRBJ2-3; lacking DNA, the TRBD2 call made by TCRdb goes unchecked. The CDR3 length is 19 residues. CDR1 MDHEN and CDR2 SYDVKM come from the germline V gene. CDR3 sequence reads: CASSLTQGLAGGPTDTQYF. The whole variable domain, filled in from reference TRBV28 and TRBJ2-3, reads DVKVTQSSRYLVKRTGEKVFLECVQDMDHENMFWYRQDPGLGLRLIYFSYDVKMKEKGDIPEGYSVSREKKERFSLILESASTNQTSMYLCASSLTQGLAGGPTDTQYFGPGTRLTVL.

The chain recombines TRBV7-2 with TRBJ1-2; TCRdb gives TRBD1 as the D gene, but with no DNA this cannot be confirmed. Germline V gene sequence: CDR1 SGHTA, CDR2 FQGNSA. The CDR3 sequence is 14 residues long. CDR3 amino acids: CASLPGISNYGYTF.

V usage is TRBV4-3 and J usage is TRBJ2-7; TCRdb's assignment of TRBD2 cannot be checked, as there is no DNA. Germline V CDR1 and CDR2: LGHNA, YSLEER. The CDR3 consists of 16 residues. The CDR3 sequence: CASSQDFGGFSYEQYF.

The genes are TRBV29-1 and TRBJ2-7; the TRBD1 assignment by TCRdb is unverifiable without DNA. The germline V gene has CDR1 SQVTM and CDR2 ANQGSEA. This CDR3 comprises 13 residues. CDR3 region: CSVESRGRYEQYF.

The V call is TRBV4-3, the J call TRBJ2-7; TCRdb returns TRBD2, unconfirmable since there is no DNA. The CDR3 loop spans 13 amino acids. Per germline, CDR1 LGHNA and CDR2 YSLEER. CDR3 sequence reads: CASSQEGGYEQYF.

The chain combines TRBV29-1 with TRBJ2-7; TCRdb selects TRBD1, and the lack of DNA leaves this call unchecked. CDR3 length: 13 residues. Germline CDR1 SQVTM, CDR2 ANQGSEA. CDR3 sequence reads: CSMRTGSHYEQYF.

V gene TRBV29-1 combines with J gene TRBJ2-5; the D gene TCRdb calls, TRBD1, cannot be checked with no DNA. Per the germline V gene, CDR1 is SQVTM and CDR2 is ANQGSEA. This CDR3 region has 14 residues. CDR3 residues: CSASQGAVEETQYF.

The chain couples TRBV6-4 to TRBJ2-1; TCRdb's assignment of TRBD2 cannot be checked, as there is no DNA. Germline CDR1 MRHNA, CDR2 SNTAGT. There are 14 residues in the CDR3. The CDR3 sequence: CASSGGGPFNEQFF.

By frequency, this clonotype registers medium-sized. CDR3 amino acids: CSVEGGLQPEAFF. The chain joins TRBV29-1 to TRBJ1-1; TCRdb designates TRBD1, a call that cannot be tested without DNA. Germline CDR1 is SQVTM and CDR2 is ANQGSEA. The CDR3 is 13 residues long.